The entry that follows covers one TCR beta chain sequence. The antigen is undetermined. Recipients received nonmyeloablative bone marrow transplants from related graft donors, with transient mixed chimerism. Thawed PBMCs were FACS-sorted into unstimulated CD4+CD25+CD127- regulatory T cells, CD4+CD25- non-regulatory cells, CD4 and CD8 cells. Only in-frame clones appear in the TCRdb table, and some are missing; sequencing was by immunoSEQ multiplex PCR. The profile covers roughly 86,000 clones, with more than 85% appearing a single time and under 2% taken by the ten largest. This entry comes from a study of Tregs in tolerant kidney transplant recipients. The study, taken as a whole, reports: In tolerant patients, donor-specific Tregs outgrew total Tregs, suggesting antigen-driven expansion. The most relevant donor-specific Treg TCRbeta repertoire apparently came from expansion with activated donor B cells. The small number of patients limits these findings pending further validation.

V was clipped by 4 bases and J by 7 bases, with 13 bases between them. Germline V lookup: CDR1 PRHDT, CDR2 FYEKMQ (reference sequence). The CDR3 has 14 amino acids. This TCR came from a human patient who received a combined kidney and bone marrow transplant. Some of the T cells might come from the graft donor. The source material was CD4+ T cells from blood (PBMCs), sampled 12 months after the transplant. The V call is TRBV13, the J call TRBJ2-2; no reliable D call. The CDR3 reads CASSSPLEDGELFF. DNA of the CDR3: TGTGCCAGCAGCTCCCCGCTTGAGGACGGGGAGCTGTTTTTT.